This TCR beta chain was observed in a study of shared T cell receptors in the human thymus. Repertoires were generated with immunoSEQ multiplex PCR, while TCRdb's copy carries only in-frame clones and drops some. The top ten clones hold roughly 0.021% of a sample with under 450,000 clones, over 90% of them seen once. V was clipped by 6 bases and J by 9 bases, with 14 bases between them. CDR3 length: 11 residues. Germline V lookup: CDR1 DFQATT, CDR2 SNEGSKA (reference sequence). The chain couples TRBV20-1 to TRBJ1-2, with unresolved D. The receptor's source is a human donor. Sequencing was performed on thymocytes. The CDR3 DNA follows: TGCAGTGCGCCATGGCCCCGGCGCTACACCTTC. This translates into CSAPWPRRYTF.